This TCR beta chain appears in the sequencing data of a study of cytomegalovirus exposure and HLA in healthy donors. Points from the study as a whole: A prior analysis recorded that most TCR beta V segments were productive about 87% or about 30% of the time.

PCR amplification relied on 60 Vbeta primers (plus 13 Jbeta primers). Authors' data handling: Later, some 79 million unique TCR beta chains were counted in an analysis, and approximately 10 million of them were shared. Repertoires were generated with immunoSEQ multiplex PCR, while TCRdb's copy carries only in-frame clones and drops some. V, J and clone size are taken as reported in that table, and D and trimming were inferred from the DNA itself. The table includes roughly 93,000 clones, under 80% detected once. CDR3 length: 13 amino acids. Looked up from germline, CDR1 is MNHNS and CDR2 is SASEGT. Worth noting for this clone: The antigen remains undetermined.

V and J are TRBV6-1 and TRBJ2-5; 10 positions agree with TRBD1. The last part of the DNA fits TRBJ2-7 better; the J call may be wrong. This sequence was found in a male donor in good health and CMV-seronegative. The sample comprised PBMCs. CDR3: CASSDRGPYEQYF. In DNA, the CDR3 is TGTGCCAGCAGCGACAGGGGGCCCTACGAGCAGTACTTC.